These 14 T cell receptor beta chains originate from one sample sequenced in a study of OX40 agonist ivuxolimab in advanced cancers. Repertoires were generated with immunoSEQ multiplex PCR, while TCRdb's copy carries only in-frame clones and drops some. In the table there are 35,000 to 45,000 clones, approximately 92% of which are singletons. Sequenced here: CD4+ or CD8+ T cells sorted from blood, sampled in a trial of the OX40 agonist ivuxolimab. Receptor source: an adult with an advanced solid tumor such as melanoma, head and neck, liver or kidney cancer.

This chain links TRBV6-5 with TRBJ2-7, with a weak D call TRBD1 (5 bases). The CDR3 totals 15 residues. The V end was cut by 3 bases, the J end by 0 bases, with 12 bases between. Germline V gene sequence: CDR1 MNHEY, CDR2 SVGAGI. CDR3 DNA sequence: TGTGCCAGCAGTTATGGCCCTGACAGCTCCTACGAGCAGTACTTC. Its protein product is CASSYGPDSSYEQYF.

The genes are TRBV6-6 and TRBJ2-5, with a tentative D call TRBD1 (6 bases). The CDR3 sequence is 16 residues long. Germline-derived CDR1 and CDR2 are MNHNY and SVGAGI (reference sequence). V lost 2 bases to trimming and J lost 11 bases, with 24 bases between them. In nucleotides, the CDR3 is TGTGCCAGCAGTTACCCCCGGGACATTGGAGCCAAGGGGCAGTACTTC. Translated, it gives CASSYPRDIGAKGQYF.

The chain joins TRBV30 to TRBJ2-1; possible D gene TRBD2, 6 bases. In germline, CDR1 is GTSNPN, CDR2 SVGIG (reference sequence). Trimming took off 0 bases at V and 8 bases at J, with 14 bases between the two ends. The CDR3 covers 14 residues. In DNA form, the CDR3 reads TGTGCCTGGAGTGTATTGGTTAGCGGCGATGAGCAGTTCTTC. Protein: CAWSVLVSGDEQFF.

The CDR3 bases are TGTGCCAGCAGTGTCGCTAGGGCTGATCCACCCCTCCACTTT. Translating gives CASSVARADPPLHF. The chain links TRBV6-6 to TRBJ1-6; unclear D gene. Germline CDR1 is MNHNY and CDR2 is SVGAGI (reference sequence). Trimming pared 5 bases from V and 11 bases from J, leaving 16 bases between. This CDR3 region has 14 residues.

This clone has just a few counts. The J gene is TRBJ2-1, the V gene TRBV2, with no clear D. From germline, CDR1 is SNHLY and CDR2 FYNNEI. The CDR3 totals 11 residues. Trimming cost V 3 bases and J 6 bases, with 3 bases left between them. The CDR3 here is CASSEVNEQFF. CDR3 nucleotides: TGTGCCAGCAGTGAGGTCAATGAGCAGTTCTTC.

V is TRBV7-9 and J is TRBJ2-7; TRBD2 matches at 7 bases. Germline values: CDR1 SEHNR, CDR2 FQNEAQ (reference sequence). The V segment lost 1 base and the J segment 6 bases; nucleotides outside the gene matches: 6. CDR3 length: 14 residues. The CDR3 coding sequence is TGTGCCAGCAGCTTAGGAGGACTAGAGCTCGAGCAGTACTTC. This gives the protein CASSLGGLELEQYF. Combining the CDR3 with reference TRBV7-9 and TRBJ2-7 gives the whole variable domain DTGVSQNPRHKITKRGQNVTFRCDPISEHNRLYWYRQTLGQGPEFLTYFQNEAQLEKSRLLSDRFSAERPKGSFSTLEIQRTEQGDSAMYLCASSLGGLELEQYFGPGTRLTVT.

V is TRBV30 and J is TRBJ2-1; 12 bases match TRBD2. The V and J ends lost 2 bases and 6 bases, in that order; junction bases with no gene match: 2. Germline lookup yields CDR1 GTSNPN and CDR2 SVGIG (reference sequence). The CDR3 spans 14 residues. This CDR3 is CAWSPSGGANEQFF. The CDR3, as DNA: TGTGCCTGGAGTCCTAGCGGGGGGGCCAATGAGCAGTTCTTC.

This chain connects TRBV5-1 to TRBJ2-1; a possible D gene is TRBD1 (6 bases). The germline V and J ends were trimmed by 4 bases and 0 bases, with 11 bases remaining between them. The CDR3 loop spans 15 amino acids. Per the germline V gene, CDR1 is SGHRS and CDR2 is YFSETQ. The DNA for the CDR3 is TGCGCCAGCAGCACAGGGTCCCGCTCCTACAATGAGCAGTTCTTC. The encoded protein is CASSTGSRSYNEQFF. Full variable domain (remainder filled in from reference TRBV5-1 and TRBJ2-1): KAGVTQTPRYLIKTRGQQVTLSCSPISGHRSVSWYQQTPGQGLQFLFEYFSETQRNKGNFPGRFSGRQFSNSRSEMNVSTLELGDSALYLCASSTGSRSYNEQFFGPGTRLTVL.

The chain carries TRBV7-3 and TRBJ2-3; possibly TRBD1 for D (6 bases). Germline V gene sequence: CDR1 SGHTA, CDR2 FQGTGA. Trimming took off 5 bases at V and 1 base at J, with 13 bases between the two ends. The CDR3 consists of 15 residues. CDR3 in amino acids: CASSAVAGGTDTQYF. For the CDR3, the DNA is TGTGCCAGCAGCGCCGTGGCAGGGGGCACAGATACGCAGTATTTT.

The J gene is TRBJ2-5, the V gene TRBV6-1; a possible D gene is TRBD1 (6 bases). The V gene's germline CDR1 is MNHNS and CDR2 SASEGT. The CDR3 covers 17 residues. Trimming took 1 base from V and 4 from J, leaving 19 bases between them. Here the CDR3 reads CASSEGRGQGRAETQYF. The CDR3 nucleotides are TGTGCCAGCAGTGAAGGGAGAGGTCAGGGGAGAGCAGAGACCCAGTACTTC.

V usage is TRBV5-5 and J usage is TRBJ2-3, with D unclear. Per germline, CDR1 SGHKS and CDR2 YYEKEE (reference sequence). V gave up 0 bases and J gave up 6 bases, with 11 bases separating them. The CDR3 has 14 residues. The CDR3 here is CASSLAGRGDTQYF. The CDR3, as DNA: TGTGCCAGCAGCTTGGCCGGGCGTGGGGATACGCAGTATTTT.

CDR3 amino acids: CASSPEGQANQPQHF. The CDR3 DNA sequence: TGCGCCAGCAGCCCAGAAGGACAGGCAAATCAGCCCCAGCATTTT. This sequence joins TRBV5-1 and TRBJ1-5, with TRBD1 matching 7 bases. J gave up 4 bases and V 4 bases, and 8 bases lay outside the gene matches. CDR3 size: 15 residues. Germline V gene lookup returns CDR1 SGHRS and CDR2 YFSETQ.

The V gene is TRBV11-2, the J gene TRBJ2-2; D not certain. The CDR3 is made up of 13 amino acids. Germline CDR1 is SGHAT and CDR2 is FQNNGV. The germline V and J ends were trimmed by 3 bases and 1 base, with 3 bases remaining between them. DNA of the CDR3: TGTGCCAGCAGCTTTTGGAACACCGGGGAGCTGTTTTTT. This codes for CASSFWNTGELFF.

The V and J genes are TRBV10-2 and TRBJ1-4; D gene uncertain. The CDR3 has 14 residues. Germline CDR1 and CDR2: WSHSY and SAAADI. The V end was cut by 2 bases, the J end by 4 bases, with 8 bases between. Here the CDR3 reads CASSERQDNEKLFF. The CDR3 DNA reads TGCGCCAGCAGTGAGAGGCAGGATAATGAAAAACTGTTTTTT.